This T cell receptor beta chain was obtained from a study of glioma-infiltrating T cells after dendritic cell vaccination. Whole-study context: Autologous tumor lysate-pulsed dendritic cell vaccination was given between about 2003 and 2013. Dendritic cells derived from monocytes and pulsed with autologous tumor lysate formed the vaccine.

Stated time point: after dendritic cell vaccination, including at tumor progression/relapse. Method: immunoSEQ multiplex PCR; TCRdb's copy keeps in-frame clones and lacks some. This repertoire shows over 75,000 clones, approximately 78% found once; its top ten account for 2.1%. V was clipped by 6 bases and J by 3 bases, with 17 bases between them. The CDR3 has 16 residues. Germline V gene sequence: CDR1 MRHNA, CDR2 SNTAGT. The chain carries TRBV6-4 and TRBJ2-2; the D gene is possibly TRBD2 (7 bases). The TCR was taken from a human donor with glioblastoma. Material: blood, obtained after dendritic cell vaccination. In nucleotides, the CDR3 is TGTGCCAGCAGGACCCATGGGGGGGCTGACACCGGGGAGCTGTTTTTT. It encodes CASRTHGGADTGELFF.